This T cell receptor beta chain was recorded in a study of OX40 agonist ivuxolimab in advanced cancers. At the level of the study: Partial responses occurred in Three dose-escalation patients, one with hepatocellular carcinoma and two with cutaneous melanoma.

With autoimmune disease history or systemic immunosuppression, patients were excluded. Libraries were prepared by immunoSEQ multiplex PCR; TCRdb keeps only in-frame clonotypes and omits some of them. The table lists tens of thousands of clones, about 83% of them singletons. The material was CD4+ or CD8+ T cells sorted from blood, obtained in a trial of the OX40 agonist ivuxolimab. The TCR comes from an adult with an advanced solid tumor such as melanoma, head and neck, liver or kidney cancer.

DNA of the CDR3: TGCAGTGCTGGGGGGCTGGCTGAAGCTTTCTTT. This sequence encodes CSAGGLAEAFF. This chain links TRBV20-1 with TRBJ1-1; TRBD1 is a possible D gene (6 bases). The CDR3 spans 11 residues. V lost 5 bases, J lost 6 bases, and 10 bases lay in between. Germline values: CDR1 DFQATT, CDR2 SNEGSKA (reference sequence).